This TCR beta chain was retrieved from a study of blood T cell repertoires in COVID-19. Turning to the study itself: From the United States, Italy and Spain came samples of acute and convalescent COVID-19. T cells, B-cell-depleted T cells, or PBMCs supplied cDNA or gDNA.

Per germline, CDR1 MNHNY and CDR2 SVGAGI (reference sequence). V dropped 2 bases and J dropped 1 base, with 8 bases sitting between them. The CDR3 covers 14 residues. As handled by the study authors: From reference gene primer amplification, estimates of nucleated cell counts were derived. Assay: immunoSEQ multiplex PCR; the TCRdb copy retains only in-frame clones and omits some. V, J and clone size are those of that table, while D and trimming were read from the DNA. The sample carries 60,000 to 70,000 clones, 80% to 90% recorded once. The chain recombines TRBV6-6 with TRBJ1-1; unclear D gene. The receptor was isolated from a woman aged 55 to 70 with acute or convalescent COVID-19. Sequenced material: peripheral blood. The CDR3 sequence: CASSYPEGNTEAFF. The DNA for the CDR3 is TGTGCCAGCAGTTACCCCGAGGGGAACACTGAAGCTTTCTTT.